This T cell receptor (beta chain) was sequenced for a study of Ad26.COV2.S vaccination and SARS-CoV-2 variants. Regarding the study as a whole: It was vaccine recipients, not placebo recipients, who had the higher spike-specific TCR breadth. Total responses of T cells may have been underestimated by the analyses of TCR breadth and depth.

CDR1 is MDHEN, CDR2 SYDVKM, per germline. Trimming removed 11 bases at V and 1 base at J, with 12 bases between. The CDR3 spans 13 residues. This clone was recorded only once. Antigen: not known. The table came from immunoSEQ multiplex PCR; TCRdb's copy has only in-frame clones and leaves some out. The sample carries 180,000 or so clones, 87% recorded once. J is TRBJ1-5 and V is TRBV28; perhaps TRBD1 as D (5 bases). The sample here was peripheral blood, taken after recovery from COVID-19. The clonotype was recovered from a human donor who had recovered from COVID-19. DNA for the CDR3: TGTGCCGCGGGGGTGGCGAGCAATCAGCCCCAGCATTTT. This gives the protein CAAGVASNQPQHF.